This T cell receptor (beta chain) is drawn from a study of shared clonotypes between healthy human individuals. It was CD45RO-negative cells, positively selected for CCR7, that made up naive CD8 cells, with terminally differentiated effector memory CD45RA+ cells excluded. Study observations and caveats: Represented diversity (both genetic and exposure-history) was limited by the small number of donors. Clonotypes shared by all four donors outscored non-shared clonotypes in generation probability.

Remarks on this clone: The antigen is not known.

Deep was the level used in running the assay. Here immunoSEQ multiplex PCR was the method, and the copy in TCRdb shows in-frame clones only, minus some. The table lists roughly 890,000 clones, 92% of them singletons, with around 24% in the top ten. CDR1 is LNHDA and CDR2 is SQIVND in the germline V gene (reference sequence). V was pared by 6 bases and J by 6 bases, with 15 bases between. CDR3 length equals 13 residues. The rearrangement links TRBV19 to TRBJ2-7; tentatively, D is TRBD1 (5 bases). Sequencing input: naive CD8+ T cells sorted from blood. This TCR came from a man aged 25 to 40 in good health. CDR3 amino acids: CASSIPEDTEQYF. CDR3 coding DNA: TGTGCCAGTAGCATACCTGAGGACACCGAGCAGTACTTC.